This TCR beta chain comes out of a study of beta chain features in type 1 diabetes. Study information: Cell yields, gender and age were comparable in patients and healthy donors.

Whole-study results and caveats: There was a moderate but significant shortening of TCRB CDR3s in all four CD4+ subsets of Type 1 diabetes patients.

Every donor provided one heparinised blood draw, which averaged around 120 mL. Isolation of CD4+ naive, central memory, regulatory and stem cell-like memory cells was achieved by sorting via CD45RO/CCR7/CD25/CD127/CD95/CD27. Turning to this clone: Its antigen is still unknown.

Trimming removed 5 bases from V and 7 bases from J, with 15 bases in between. The germline V gene encodes CDR1 SGHNT and CDR2 YENEEA. This CDR3 has 14 amino acids. The whole isolated RNA underwent reverse transcription, so sequencing captured expressed TCRB transcripts. Clones were sequenced by immunoSEQ multiplex PCR, and TCRdb holds only the in-frame ones, with some missing. Of a few hundred thousand clones in the sample, roughly 14% were seen once. The source of this sequence is a woman aged 18-29 years with type 1 diabetes. Sequencing was carried out using naive CD4+ T cells from blood. The chain combines TRBV11-3 with TRBJ1-5; maybe TRBD1 (6 bases). Here the CDR3 reads CASSQGGELQPQHF. CDR3 nucleotides: TGTGCCAGCAGCCAAGGGGGAGAATTACAGCCCCAGCATTTT.